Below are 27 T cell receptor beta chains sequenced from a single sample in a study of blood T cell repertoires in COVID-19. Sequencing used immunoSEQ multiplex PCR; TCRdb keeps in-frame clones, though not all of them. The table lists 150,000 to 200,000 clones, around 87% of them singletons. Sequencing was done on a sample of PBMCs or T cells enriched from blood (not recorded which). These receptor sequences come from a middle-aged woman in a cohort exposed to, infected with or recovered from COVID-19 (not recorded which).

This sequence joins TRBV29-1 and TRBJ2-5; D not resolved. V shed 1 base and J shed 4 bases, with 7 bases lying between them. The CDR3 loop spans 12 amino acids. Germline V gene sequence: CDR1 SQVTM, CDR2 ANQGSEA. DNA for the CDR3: TGCAGCGTTGAAGCCAGAAGAGAGACCCAGTACTTC. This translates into CSVEARRETQYF. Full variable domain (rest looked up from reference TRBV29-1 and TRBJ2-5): SAVISQKPSRDICQRGTSLTIQCQVDSQVTMMFWYRQQPGQSLTLIATANQGSEATYESGFVIDKFPISRPNLTFSTLTVSNMSPEDSSIYLCSVEARRETQYFGPGTRLLVL.

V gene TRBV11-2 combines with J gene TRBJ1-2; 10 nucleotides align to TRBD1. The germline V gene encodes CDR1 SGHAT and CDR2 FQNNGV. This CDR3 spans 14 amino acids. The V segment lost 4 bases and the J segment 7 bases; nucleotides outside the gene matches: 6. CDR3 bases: TGTGCCAGCAGCTGGACAGGGGGTAGAGGTGGCTACACCTTC. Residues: CASSWTGGRGGYTF.

The CDR3 DNA follows: TGTGCCAGCCGGTCACAGGGAGTTCGCGAAAAACTGTTTTTT. Amino acid sequence: CASRSQGVREKLFF. This chain links TRBV27 with TRBJ1-4; a weak D match, TRBD1 (6 bases). The CDR3 consists of 14 residues. Germline V gives CDR1 MNHEY, CDR2 SMNVEV (reference sequence). The V gene lost 8 bases and the J gene lost 8 bases, with 18 bases spanning the gap.

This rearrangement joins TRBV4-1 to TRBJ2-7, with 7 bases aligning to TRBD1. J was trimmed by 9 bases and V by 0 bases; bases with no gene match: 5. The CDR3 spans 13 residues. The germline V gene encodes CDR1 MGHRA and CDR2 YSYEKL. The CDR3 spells CASSQDPGTAQYF. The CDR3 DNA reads TGCGCCAGCAGCCAAGATCCTGGGACAGCGCAGTACTTC.

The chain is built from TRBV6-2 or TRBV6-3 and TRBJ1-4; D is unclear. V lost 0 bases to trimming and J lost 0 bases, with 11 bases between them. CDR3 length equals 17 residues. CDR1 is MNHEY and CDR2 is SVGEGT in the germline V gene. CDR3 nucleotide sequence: TGTGCCAGCAGTTACTCATTAAGAGGGTCAACTAATGAAAAACTGTTTTTT. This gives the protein CASSYSLRGSTNEKLFF.

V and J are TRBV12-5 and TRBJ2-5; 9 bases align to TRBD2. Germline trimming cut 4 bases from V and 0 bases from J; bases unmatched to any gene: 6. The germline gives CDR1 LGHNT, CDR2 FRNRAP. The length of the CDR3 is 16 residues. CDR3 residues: CASGSEREDYQETQYF. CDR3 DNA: TGTGCTAGTGGTTCGGAGCGGGAGGACTACCAAGAGACCCAGTACTTC.

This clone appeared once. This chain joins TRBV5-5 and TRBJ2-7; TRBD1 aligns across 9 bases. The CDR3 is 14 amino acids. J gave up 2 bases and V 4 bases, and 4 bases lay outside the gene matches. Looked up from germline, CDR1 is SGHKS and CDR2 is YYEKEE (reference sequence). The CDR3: CASSPGQGPYEQYF. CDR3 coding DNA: TGTGCCAGCAGCCCTGGACAGGGGCCCTACGAGCAGTACTTC. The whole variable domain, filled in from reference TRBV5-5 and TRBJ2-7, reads DAGVTQSPTHLIKTRGQQVTLRCSPISGHKSVSWYQQVLGQGPQFIFQYYEKEERGRGNFPDRFSARQFPNYSSELNVNALLLGDSALYLCASSPGQGPYEQYFGPGTRLTVT.

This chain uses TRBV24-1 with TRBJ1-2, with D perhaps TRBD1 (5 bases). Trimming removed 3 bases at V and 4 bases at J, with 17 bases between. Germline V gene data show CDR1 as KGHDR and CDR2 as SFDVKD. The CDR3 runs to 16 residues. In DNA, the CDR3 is TGTGCCACCAGTGATACGGGGGACGGGGGAGGCTATGGCTACACCTTC. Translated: CATSDTGDGGGYGYTF.

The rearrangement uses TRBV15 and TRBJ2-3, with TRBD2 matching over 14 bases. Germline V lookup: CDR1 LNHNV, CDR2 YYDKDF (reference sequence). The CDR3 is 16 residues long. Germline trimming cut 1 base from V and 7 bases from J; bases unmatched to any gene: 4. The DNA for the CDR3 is TGTGCCACCAGCAGAGTCGGACTAGCGGGGGGACATACGCAGTATTTT. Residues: CATSRVGLAGGHTQYF.

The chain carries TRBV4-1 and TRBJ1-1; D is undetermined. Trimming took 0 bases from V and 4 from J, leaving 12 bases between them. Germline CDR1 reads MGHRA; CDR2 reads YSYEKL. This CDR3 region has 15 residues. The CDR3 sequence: CASSQDFRGLTEAFF. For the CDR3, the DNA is TGCGCCAGCAGCCAAGATTTCCGAGGGCTCACTGAAGCTTTCTTT.

CDR3 amino acids: CASSLFVGDSYEQYF. Here the CDR3 DNA reads TGTGCCAGCAGCTTATTCGTAGGGGACTCCTACGAGCAGTACTTC. This chain links TRBV7-9 with TRBJ2-7; TRBD1 is a possible D gene (5 bases). V shed 2 bases and J shed 0 bases, with 11 bases lying between them. CDR3 size: 15 residues. The germline gives CDR1 SEHNR, CDR2 FQNEAQ (reference sequence).

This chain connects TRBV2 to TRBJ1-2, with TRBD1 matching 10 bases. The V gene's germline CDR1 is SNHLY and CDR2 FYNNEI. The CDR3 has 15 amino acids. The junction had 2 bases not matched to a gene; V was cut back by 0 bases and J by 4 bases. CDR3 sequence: CASSEARTGGYGYTF. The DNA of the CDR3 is TGTGCCAGCAGTGAAGCGCGGACAGGGGGCTATGGCTACACCTTC.

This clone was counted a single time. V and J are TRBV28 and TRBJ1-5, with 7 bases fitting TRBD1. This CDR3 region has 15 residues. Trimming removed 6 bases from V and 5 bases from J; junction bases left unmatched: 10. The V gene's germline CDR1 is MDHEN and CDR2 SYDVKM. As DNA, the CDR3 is TGTGCCAGCAGCTCCCAGGGGGGCGGCGATCAGCCCCAGCATTTT. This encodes CASSSQGGGDQPQHF. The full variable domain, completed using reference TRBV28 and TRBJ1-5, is DVKVTQSSRYLVKRTGEKVFLECVQDMDHENMFWYRQDPGLGLRLIYFSYDVKMKEKGDIPEGYSVSREKKERFSLILESASTNQTSMYLCASSSQGGGDQPQHFGDGTRLSIL.

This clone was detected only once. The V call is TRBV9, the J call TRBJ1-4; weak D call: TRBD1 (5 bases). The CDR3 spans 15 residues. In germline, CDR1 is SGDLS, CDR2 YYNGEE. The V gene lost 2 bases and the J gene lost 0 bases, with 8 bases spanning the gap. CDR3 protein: CASSVAGTTNEKLFF. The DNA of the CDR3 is TGTGCCAGCAGCGTTGCAGGGACAACTAATGAAAAACTGTTTTTT. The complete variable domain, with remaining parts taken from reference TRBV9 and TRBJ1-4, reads DSGVTQTPKHLITATGQRVTLRCSPRSGDLSVYWYQQSLDQGLQFLIQYYNGEERAKGNILERFSAQQFPDLHSELNLSSLELGDSALYFCASSVAGTTNEKLFFGSGTQLSVL.

CDR3 sequence: CASSYSIATLTEKLFF. The CDR3 DNA reads as TGTGCCAGCAGTTACTCGATAGCAACCCTGACCGAAAAACTGTTTTTT. The chain employs TRBV6-2 or TRBV6-3 and TRBJ1-4; the D is unclear. There are 16 residues in the CDR3. Trimming took off 0 bases at V and 8 bases at J, with 16 bases between the two ends. From germline, CDR1 is MNHEY and CDR2 SVGEGT.

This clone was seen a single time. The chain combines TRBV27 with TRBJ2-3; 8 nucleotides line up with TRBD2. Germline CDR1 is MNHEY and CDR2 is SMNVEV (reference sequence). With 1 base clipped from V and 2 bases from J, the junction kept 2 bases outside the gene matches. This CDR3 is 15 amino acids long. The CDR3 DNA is TGTGCCAGCAGTTTATTCGGGGGGGCCACAGATACGCAGTATTTT. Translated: CASSLFGGATDTQYF.

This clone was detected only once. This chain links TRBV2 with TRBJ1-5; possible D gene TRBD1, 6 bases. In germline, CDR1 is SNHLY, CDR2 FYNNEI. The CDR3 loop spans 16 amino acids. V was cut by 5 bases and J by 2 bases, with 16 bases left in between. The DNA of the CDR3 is TGTGCCAGCAGTTTGACCAGGGGTATCGGCAATCAGCCCCAGCATTTT. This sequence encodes CASSLTRGIGNQPQHF.

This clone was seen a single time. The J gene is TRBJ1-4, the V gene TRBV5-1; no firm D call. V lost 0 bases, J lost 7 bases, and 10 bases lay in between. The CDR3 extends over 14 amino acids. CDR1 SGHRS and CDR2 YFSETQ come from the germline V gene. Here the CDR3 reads CASSLAGGGEKLFF. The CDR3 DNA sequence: TGCGCCAGCAGCTTGGCCGGAGGAGGTGAAAAACTGTTTTTT.

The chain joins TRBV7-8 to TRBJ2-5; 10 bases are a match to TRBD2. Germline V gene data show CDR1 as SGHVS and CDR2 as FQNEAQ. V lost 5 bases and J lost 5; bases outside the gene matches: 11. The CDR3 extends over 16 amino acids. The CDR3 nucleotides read TGTGCCAGCAGCGTTCTAGCGGGGGCCGTGGGGGAGACCCAGTACTTC. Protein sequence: CASSVLAGAVGETQYF. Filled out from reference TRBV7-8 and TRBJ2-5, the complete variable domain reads GAGVSQSPRYKVAKRGQDVALRCDPISGHVSLFWYQQALGQGPEFLTYFQNEAQLDKSGLPSDRFFAERPEGSVSTLKIQRTQQEDSAVYLCASSVLAGAVGETQYFGPGTRLLVL.

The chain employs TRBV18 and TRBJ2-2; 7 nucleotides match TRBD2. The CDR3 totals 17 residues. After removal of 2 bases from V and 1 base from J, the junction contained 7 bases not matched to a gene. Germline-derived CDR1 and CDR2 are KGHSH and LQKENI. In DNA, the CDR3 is TGTGCCAGCTCACCATATCCTTCTAGCGGGAACACCGGGGAGCTGTTTTTT. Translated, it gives CASSPYPSSGNTGELFF.

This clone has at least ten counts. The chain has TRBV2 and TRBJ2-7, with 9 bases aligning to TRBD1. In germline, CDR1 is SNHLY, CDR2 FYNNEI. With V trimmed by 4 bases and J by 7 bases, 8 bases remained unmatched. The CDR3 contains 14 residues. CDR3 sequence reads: CASSGTGASEEQYF. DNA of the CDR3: TGTGCCAGCAGTGGGACAGGGGCCTCTGAAGAGCAGTACTTC.

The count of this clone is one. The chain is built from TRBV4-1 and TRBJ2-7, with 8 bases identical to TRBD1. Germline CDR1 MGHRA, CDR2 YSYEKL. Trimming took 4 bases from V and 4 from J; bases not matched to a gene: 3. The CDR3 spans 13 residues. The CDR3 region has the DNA TGCGCCAGCAGCCCACGACAGGGGTACGAGCAGTACTTC. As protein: CASSPRQGYEQYF.

The CDR3 sequence is CASKTEEGSYEQYF. The CDR3 DNA reads TGTGCCAGCAAAACGGAGGAGGGCTCCTACGAGCAGTACTTC. V usage is TRBV27 and J usage is TRBJ2-7, with D perhaps TRBD2 (6 bases). Per the germline V gene, CDR1 is MNHEY and CDR2 is SMNVEV (reference sequence). V lost 7 bases and J lost 0, with 13 bases in between. The CDR3 loop spans 14 amino acids.

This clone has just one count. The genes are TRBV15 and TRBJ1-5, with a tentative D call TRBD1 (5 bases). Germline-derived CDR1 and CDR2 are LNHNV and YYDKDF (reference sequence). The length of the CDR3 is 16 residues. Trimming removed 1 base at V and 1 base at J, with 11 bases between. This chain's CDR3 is CATSRGRGESNQPQHF. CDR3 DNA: TGTGCCACCAGCAGAGGTCGGGGGGAAAGCAATCAGCCCCAGCATTTT.

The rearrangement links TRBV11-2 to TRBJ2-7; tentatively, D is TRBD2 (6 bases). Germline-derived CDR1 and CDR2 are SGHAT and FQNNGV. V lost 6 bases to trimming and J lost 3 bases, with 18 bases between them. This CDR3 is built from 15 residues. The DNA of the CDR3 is TGTGCCAGCAGTTCCGAATTTGGGGGGAACTACGAGCAGTACTTC. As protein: CASSSEFGGNYEQYF.

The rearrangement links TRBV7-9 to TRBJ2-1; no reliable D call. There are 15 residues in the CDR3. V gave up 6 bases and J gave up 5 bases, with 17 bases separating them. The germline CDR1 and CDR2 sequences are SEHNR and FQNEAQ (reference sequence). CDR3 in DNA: TGTGCCAGCAGAAGCCCTGGCGGAACACACAATGAGCAGTTCTTC. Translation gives CASRSPGGTHNEQFF. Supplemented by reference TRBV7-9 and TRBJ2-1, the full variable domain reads DTGVSQNPRHKITKRGQNVTFRCDPISEHNRLYWYRQTLGQGPEFLTYFQNEAQLEKSRLLSDRFSAERPKGSFSTLEIQRTEQGDSAMYLCASRSPGGTHNEQFFGPGTRLTVL.

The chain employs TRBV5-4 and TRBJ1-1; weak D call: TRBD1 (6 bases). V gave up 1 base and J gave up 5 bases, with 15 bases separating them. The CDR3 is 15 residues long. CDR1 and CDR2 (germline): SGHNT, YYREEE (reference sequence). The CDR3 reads CASSLKQGGITEAFF. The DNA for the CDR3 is TGTGCCAGCAGCTTGAAACAGGGTGGGATTACTGAAGCTTTCTTT. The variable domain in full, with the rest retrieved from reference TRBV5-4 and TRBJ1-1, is ETGVTQSPTHLIKTRGQQVTLRCSSQSGHNTVSWYQQALGQGPQFIFQYYREEENGRGNFPPRFSGLQFPNYSSELNVNALELDDSALYLCASSLKQGGITEAFFGQGTRLTVV.